The text below deals with one T cell receptor beta chain. This sample was taken from a study of T cell changes during pregnancy in multiple sclerosis. The CDR3 spans 13 residues. Germline V gives CDR1 SGHVS, CDR2 FQNEAQ. After removal of 3 bases from V and 5 bases from J, the junction contained 2 bases not matched to a gene. Sequencing was performed with immunoSEQ multiplex PCR; in TCRdb, only in-frame clones are kept and a portion is missing. Among approximately 48,000 clones listed, approximately 91% were seen once. The receptor's source is a female donor with multiple sclerosis, enrolled in a pregnancy study. The gene calls are TRBV7-8 and TRBJ2-3; 7 bases align to TRBD2. Source: CD8+ T cells from peripheral blood mononuclear cells, taken after pregnancy. This CDR3 reads CASSLAGVDTQYF. In DNA, the CDR3 is TGTGCCAGCAGCTTGGCGGGAGTAGATACGCAGTATTTT.